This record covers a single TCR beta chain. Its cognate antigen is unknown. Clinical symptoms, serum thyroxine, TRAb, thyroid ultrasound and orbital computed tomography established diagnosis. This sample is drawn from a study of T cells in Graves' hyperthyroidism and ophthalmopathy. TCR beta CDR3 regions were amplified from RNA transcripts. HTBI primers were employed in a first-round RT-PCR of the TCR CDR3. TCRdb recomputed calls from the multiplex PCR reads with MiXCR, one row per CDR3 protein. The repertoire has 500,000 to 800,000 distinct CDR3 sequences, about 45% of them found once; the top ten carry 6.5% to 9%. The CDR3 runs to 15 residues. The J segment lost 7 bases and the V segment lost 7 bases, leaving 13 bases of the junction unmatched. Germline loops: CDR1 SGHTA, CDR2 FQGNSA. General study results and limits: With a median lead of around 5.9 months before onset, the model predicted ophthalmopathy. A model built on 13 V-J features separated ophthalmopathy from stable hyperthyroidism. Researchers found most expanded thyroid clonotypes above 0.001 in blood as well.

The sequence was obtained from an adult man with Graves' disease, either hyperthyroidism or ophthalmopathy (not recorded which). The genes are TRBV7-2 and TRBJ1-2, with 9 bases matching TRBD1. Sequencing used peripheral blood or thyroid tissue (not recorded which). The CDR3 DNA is TGTGCCAGCATCGCGATAGGACAGGGGATTGGTGGCTACACCTTC. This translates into CASIAIGQGIGGYTF. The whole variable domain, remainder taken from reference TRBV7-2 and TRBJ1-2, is GAGVSQSPSNKVTEKGKDVELRCDPISGHTALYWYRQSLGQGLEFLIYFQGNSAPDKSGLPSDRFSAERTGGSVSTLTIQRTQQEDSAVYLCASIAIGQGIGGYTFGSGTRLTVV.